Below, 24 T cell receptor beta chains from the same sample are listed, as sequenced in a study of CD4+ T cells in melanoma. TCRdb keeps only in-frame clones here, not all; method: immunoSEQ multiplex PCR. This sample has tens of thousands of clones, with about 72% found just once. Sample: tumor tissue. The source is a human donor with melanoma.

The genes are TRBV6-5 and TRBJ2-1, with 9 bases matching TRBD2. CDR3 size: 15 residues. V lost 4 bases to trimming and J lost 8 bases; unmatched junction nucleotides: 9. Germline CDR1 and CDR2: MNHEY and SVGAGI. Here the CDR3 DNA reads TGTGCCAGCAGTTGGGGCGGGGGGGCTTTTGATGAGCAGTTCTTC. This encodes CASSWGGGAFDEQFF.

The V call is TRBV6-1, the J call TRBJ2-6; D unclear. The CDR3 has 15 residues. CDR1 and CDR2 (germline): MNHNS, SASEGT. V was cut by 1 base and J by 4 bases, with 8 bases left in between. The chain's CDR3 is CASSEGGSGANVLTF. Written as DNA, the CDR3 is TGTGCCAGCAGTGAAGGGGGATCGGGGGCCAACGTCCTGACTTTC.

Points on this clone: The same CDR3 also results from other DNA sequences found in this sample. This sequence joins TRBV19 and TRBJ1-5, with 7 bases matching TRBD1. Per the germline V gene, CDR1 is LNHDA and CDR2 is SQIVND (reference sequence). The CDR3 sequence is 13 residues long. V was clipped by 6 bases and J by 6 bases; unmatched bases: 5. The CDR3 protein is CASSDRVGQPQHF. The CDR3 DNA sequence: TGTGCCAGTAGCGACAGGGTGGGTCAGCCCCAGCATTTT.

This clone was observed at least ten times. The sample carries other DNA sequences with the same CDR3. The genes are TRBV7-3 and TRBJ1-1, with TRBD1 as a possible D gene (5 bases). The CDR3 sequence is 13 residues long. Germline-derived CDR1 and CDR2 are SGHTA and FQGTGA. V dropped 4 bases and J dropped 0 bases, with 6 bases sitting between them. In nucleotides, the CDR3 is TGTGCCAGCAGCTCGACAGTGAACACTGAAGCTTTCTTT. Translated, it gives CASSSTVNTEAFF.

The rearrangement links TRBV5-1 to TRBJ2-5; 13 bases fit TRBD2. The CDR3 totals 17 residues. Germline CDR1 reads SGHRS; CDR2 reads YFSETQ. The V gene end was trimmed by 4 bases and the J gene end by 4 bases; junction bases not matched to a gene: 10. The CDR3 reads CASSRTSGGARGETQYF. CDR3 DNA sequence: TGCGCCAGCAGCCGAACTAGCGGGGGGGCAAGGGGAGAGACCCAGTACTTC.

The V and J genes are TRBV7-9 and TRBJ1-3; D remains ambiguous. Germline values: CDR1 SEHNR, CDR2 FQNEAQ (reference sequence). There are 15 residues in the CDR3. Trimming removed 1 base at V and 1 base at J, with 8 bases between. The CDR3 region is CASSLEAGSGNTIYF. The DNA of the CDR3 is TGTGCCAGCAGCTTAGAGGCGGGGTCTGGAAACACCATATATTTT. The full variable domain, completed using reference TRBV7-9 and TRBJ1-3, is DTGVSQNPRHKITKRGQNVTFRCDPISEHNRLYWYRQTLGQGPEFLTYFQNEAQLEKSRLLSDRFSAERPKGSFSTLEIQRTEQGDSAMYLCASSLEAGSGNTIYFGEGSWLTVV.

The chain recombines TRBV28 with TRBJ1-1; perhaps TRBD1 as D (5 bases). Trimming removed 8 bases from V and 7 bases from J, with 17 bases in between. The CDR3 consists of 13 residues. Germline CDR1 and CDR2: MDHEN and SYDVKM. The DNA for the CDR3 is TGTGCCAGCGGCCAAGCAGGGACCCTTGAAGCTTTCTTT. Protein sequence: CASGQAGTLEAFF.

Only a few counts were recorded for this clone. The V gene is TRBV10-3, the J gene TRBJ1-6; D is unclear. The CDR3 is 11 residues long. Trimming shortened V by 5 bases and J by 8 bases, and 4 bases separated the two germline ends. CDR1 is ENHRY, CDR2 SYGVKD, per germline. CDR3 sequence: CAISQDSPLHF. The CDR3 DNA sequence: TGTGCCATCAGTCAAGATTCACCCCTCCACTTT.

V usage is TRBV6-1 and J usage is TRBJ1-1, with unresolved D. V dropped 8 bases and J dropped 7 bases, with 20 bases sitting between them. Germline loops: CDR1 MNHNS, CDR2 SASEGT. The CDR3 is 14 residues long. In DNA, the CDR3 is TGTGCCAGCCAGCTCAGGATTGGCTCCAATGAAGCTTTCTTT. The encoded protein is CASQLRIGSNEAFF.

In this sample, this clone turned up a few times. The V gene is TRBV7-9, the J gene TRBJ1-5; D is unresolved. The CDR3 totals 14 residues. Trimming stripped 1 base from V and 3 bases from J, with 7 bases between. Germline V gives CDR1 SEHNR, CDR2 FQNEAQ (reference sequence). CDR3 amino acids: CASSLGQTNQPQHF. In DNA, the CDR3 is TGTGCCAGCAGCTTAGGACAAACCAATCAGCCCCAGCATTTT.

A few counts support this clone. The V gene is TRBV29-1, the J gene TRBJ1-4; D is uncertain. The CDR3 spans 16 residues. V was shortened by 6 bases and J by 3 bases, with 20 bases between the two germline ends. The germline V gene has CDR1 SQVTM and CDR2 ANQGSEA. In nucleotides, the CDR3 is TGCAGCGTCGCTAACCAGGACGGGAAAGCTAATGAAAAACTGTTTTTT. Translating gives CSVANQDGKANEKLFF.

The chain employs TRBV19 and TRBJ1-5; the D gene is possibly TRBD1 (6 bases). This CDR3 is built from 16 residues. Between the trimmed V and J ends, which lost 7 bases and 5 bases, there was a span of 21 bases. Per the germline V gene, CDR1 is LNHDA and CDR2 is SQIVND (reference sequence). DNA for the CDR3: TGTGCCAGTACCCAAGGGGGATTCCTGGGGGATCAGCCCCAGCATTTT. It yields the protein CASTQGGFLGDQPQHF.

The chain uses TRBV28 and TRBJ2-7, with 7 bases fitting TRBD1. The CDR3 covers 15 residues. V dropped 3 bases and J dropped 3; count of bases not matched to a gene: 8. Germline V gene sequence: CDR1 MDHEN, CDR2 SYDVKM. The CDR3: CASSFDRVGNYEQYF. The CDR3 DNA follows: TGTGCCAGCAGTTTTGACAGGGTCGGGAACTACGAGCAGTACTTC.

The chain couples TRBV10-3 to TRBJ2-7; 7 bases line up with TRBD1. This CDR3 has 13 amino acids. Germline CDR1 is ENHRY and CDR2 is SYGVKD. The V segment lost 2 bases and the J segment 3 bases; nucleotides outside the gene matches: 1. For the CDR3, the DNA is TGTGCCATCAGTGAGGGGACAGACTACGAGCAGTACTTC. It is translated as CAISEGTDYEQYF.

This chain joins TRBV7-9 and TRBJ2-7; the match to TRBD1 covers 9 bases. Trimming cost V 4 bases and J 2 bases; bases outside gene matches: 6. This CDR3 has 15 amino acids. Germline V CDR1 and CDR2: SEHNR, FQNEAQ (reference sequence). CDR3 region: CASSSRDRVPYEQYF. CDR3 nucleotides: TGTGCCAGCAGCTCCCGGGACAGGGTTCCCTACGAGCAGTACTTC.

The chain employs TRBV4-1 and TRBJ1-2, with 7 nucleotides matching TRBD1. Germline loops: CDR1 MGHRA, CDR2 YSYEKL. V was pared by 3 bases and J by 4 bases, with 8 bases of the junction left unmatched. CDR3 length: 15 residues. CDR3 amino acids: CASSQTKTGRYGYTF. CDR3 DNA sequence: TGCGCCAGCAGCCAGACGAAGACAGGGCGCTATGGCTACACCTTC.

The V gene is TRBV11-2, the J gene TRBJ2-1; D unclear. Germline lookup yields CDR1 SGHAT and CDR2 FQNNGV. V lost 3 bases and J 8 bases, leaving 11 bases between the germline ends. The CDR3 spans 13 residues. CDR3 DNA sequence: TGTGCCAGCAGCTTCATCCCCTGGGATGAGCAGTTCTTC. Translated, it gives CASSFIPWDEQFF.

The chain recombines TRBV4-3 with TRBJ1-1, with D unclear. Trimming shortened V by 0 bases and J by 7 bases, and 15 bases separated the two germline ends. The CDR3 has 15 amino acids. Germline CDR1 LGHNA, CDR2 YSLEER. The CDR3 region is CASSQDIQWAGEAFF. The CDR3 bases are TGCGCCAGCAGCCAAGATATTCAGTGGGCGGGTGAAGCTTTCTTT.

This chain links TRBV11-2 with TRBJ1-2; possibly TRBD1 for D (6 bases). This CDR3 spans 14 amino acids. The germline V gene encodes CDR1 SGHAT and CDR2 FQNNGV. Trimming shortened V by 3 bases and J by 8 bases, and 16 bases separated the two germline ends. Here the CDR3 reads CASSLIRGTMGYTF. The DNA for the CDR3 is TGTGCCAGCAGCTTGATCAGGGGTACTATGGGCTACACCTTC. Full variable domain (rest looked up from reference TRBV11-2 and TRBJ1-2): EAGVAQSPRYKIIEKRQSVAFWCNPISGHATLYWYQQILGQGPKLLIQFQNNGVVDDSQLPKDRFSAERLKGVDSTLKIQPAKLEDSAVYLCASSLIRGTMGYTFGSGTRLTVV.

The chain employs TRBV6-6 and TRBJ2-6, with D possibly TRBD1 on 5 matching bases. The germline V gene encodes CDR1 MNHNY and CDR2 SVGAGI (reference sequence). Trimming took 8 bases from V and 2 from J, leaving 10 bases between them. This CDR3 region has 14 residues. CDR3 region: CASALGAGANVLTF. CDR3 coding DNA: TGTGCCAGCGCCTTAGGGGCTGGGGCCAACGTCCTGACTTTC.

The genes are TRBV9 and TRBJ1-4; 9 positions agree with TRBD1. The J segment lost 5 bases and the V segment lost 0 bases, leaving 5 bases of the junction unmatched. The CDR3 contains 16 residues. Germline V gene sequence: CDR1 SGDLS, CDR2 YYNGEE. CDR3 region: CASSVDVGTGNEKLFF. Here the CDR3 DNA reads TGTGCCAGCAGCGTAGACGTAGGGACAGGGAATGAAAAACTGTTTTTT. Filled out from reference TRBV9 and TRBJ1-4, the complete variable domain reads DSGVTQTPKHLITATGQRVTLRCSPRSGDLSVYWYQQSLDQGLQFLIQYYNGEERAKGNILERFSAQQFPDLHSELNLSSLELGDSALYFCASSVDVGTGNEKLFFGSGTQLSVL.

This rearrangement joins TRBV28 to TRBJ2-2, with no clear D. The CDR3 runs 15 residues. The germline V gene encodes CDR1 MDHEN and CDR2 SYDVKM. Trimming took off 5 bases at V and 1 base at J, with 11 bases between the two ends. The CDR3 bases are TGTGCCAGCAGTCCCATCAGAGTGAACACCGGGGAGCTGTTTTTT. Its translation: CASSPIRVNTGELFF.

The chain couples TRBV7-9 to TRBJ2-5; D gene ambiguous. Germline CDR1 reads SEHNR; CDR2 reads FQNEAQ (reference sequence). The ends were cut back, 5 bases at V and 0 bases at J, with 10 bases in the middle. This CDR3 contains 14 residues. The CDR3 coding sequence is TGTGCCAGCAGCCCAACAGAGTACCAAGAGACCCAGTACTTC. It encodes CASSPTEYQETQYF.

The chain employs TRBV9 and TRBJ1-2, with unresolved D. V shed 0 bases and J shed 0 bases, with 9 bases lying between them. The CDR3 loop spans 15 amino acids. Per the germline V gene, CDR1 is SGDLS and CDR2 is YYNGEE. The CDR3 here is CASSVVGNPNYGYTF. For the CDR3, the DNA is TGTGCCAGCAGCGTAGTAGGAAATCCTAACTATGGCTACACCTTC.